This TCR beta chain originates from a study of blood T cell repertoires in COVID-19. Study-level information: The analysed material was cDNA or gDNA that came from T cells, B-cell-depleted T cells, or PBMCs.

Sequencing used immunoSEQ multiplex PCR; TCRdb keeps in-frame clones, though not all of them. The repertoire has 260,000 or so clones, 85% of them found once; the top ten carry 2% to 3%. The CDR3 totals 13 residues. V dropped 2 bases and J dropped 7 bases, with 9 bases sitting between them. CDR1 and CDR2 from the germline V gene are SGHTA and FQGNSA. This clone has just a few counts. Sequenced sample: PBMCs or T cells enriched from blood (not recorded which). This rearrangement joins TRBV7-2 to TRBJ1-5, with a weak D call TRBD1 (6 bases). The sequence came from a woman aged 50 to 60 who had recovered from COVID-19. The CDR3 region has the DNA TGTGCCAGCAGCTTAAGGACAGCGCAGCCCCAGCATTTT. It codes for CASSLRTAQPQHF.